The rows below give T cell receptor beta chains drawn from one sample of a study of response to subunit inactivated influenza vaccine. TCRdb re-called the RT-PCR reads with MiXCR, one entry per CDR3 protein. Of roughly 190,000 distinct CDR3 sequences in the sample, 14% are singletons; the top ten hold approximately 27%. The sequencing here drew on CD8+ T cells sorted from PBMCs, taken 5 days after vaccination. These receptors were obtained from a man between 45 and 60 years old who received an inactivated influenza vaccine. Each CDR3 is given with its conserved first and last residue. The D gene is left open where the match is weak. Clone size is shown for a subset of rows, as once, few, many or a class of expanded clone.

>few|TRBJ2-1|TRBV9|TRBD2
TGTGCCAGCAGCGCCCAGTTGCGGGGGGCCTACAATGAGCAGTTCTTC
CASSAQLRGAYNEQFF
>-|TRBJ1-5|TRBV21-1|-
TGTGCCAGCAGCATAGACAGGGCGGGTCAGCCCCAGCATTTT
CASSIDRAGQPQHF
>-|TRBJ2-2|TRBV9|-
TGTGCCAGCAGCGTAGCTCCCGGGGGGCGTACCGGGGAGCTGTTTTTT
CASSVAPGGRTGELFF
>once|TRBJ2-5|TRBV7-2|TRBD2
TGTGCCAGCAGCTCCCTTCCGGGACTAGCAGGAGAGACCCAGTACTTC
CASSSLPGLAGETQYF
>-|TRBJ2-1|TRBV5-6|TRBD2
TGTGCCAGCAGCTTGATGGCTAGCGGGGGTCCCAATGAGCAGTTCTTC
CASSLMASGGPNEQFF
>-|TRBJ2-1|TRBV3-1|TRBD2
TGTGCCAGCAGCCAAGAGCTAGCGGGGGGGCCGTACAATGAGCAGTTCTTC
CASSQELAGGPYNEQFF
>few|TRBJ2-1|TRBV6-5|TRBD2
TGTGCCAGCAGTTACGGTCTAGCGGGGAGGAATGAGCAGTTCTTC
CASSYGLAGRNEQFF
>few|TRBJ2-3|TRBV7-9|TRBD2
TGTGCCAGCAGCTCGGGACTATTGGATACGCAGTATTTT
CASSSGLLDTQYF
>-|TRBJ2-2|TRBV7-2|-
TGTGCCAGCAGCTTAGCGCCGCAGGGGCCCGGGGAGCTGTTTTTT
CASSLAPQGPGELFF
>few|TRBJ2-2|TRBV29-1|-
TGCAGCGTTGAAATAGGTGCCGCGAACACCGGGGAGCTGTTTTTT
CSVEIGAANTGELFF
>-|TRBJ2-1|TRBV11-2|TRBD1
TGTGCCAGCAGCACCGGGACAGGCGAGCAGTTCTTC
CASSTGTGEQFF
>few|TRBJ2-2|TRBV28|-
TGTGCCAGCAGTTTTTCCGGGGACACCGGGGAGCTGTTTTTT
CASSFSGDTGELFF
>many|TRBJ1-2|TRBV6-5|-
TGTGCCAGCAGTTACTCCCCCGAACAGGGAGCCCCGTCCCATGGCTACACCTTC
CASSYSPEQGAPSHGYTF
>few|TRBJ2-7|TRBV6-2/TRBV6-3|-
TGTGCCAGCAGTTACGGGGTCCAGGCCCTCTACGAGCAGTACTTC
CASSYGVQALYEQYF
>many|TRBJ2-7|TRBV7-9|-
TGTGCCAGCAGCTTAGACCCCCCCTACTTC
CASSLDPPYF
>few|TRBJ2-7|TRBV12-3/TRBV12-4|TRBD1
TGTGCCAGCAGTTCAGGGACAGGGTTTCTCTACGAGCAGTACTTC
CASSSGTGFLYEQYF
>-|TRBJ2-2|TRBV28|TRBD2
TGTGCCAGCAGTTTACATACCGGGACTAGCGGGAAATTTCGGGTGAACACCGGGGAGCTGTTTTTT
CASSLHTGTSGKFRVNTGELFF
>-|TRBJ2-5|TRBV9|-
TGTGCCAGCAGCGCCGAGTACCGGGAGACCCAGTACTTC
CASSAEYRETQYF
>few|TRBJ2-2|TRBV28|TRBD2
TGTGCCAGCAGTTTGTATGTTTACAGCCTAGCGGGGGGCCCGGGCACCGGGGAGCTGTTTTTT
CASSLYVYSLAGGPGTGELFF
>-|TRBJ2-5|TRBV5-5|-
TGTGCCAGCAGCTTAATGTCAGCGCGCGAAGAGACCCAGTACTTC
CASSLMSAREETQYF
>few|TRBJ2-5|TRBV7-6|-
TGTGCCAGCAGCTTTCTCTCCCAAGAGACCCAGTACTTC
CASSFLSQETQYF
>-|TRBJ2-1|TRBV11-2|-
TGTGCCAGCAGCCGAATCCCCCAGGGACGGGACAATGAGCAGTTCTTC
CASSRIPQGRDNEQFF
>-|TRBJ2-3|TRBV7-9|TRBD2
TGTGCCAGCAGCTCACCGACTAGCGGGGGCCCCACAGATACGCAGTATTTT
CASSSPTSGGPTDTQYF
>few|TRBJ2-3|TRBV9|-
TGTGCCAGCAGCCTACCGACGGATATCACAGATACGCAGTATTTT
CASSLPTDITDTQYF
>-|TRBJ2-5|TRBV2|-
TGTGCCAGCAGTGTTAGCGGTCCGGAGACCCAGTACTTC
CASSVSGPETQYF
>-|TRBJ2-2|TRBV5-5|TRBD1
TGTGCCAGCAGCCCGGACAGGGGGCGCATCGGGGAGCTGTTTTTT
CASSPDRGRIGELFF
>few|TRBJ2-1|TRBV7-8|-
TGTGCCAGCAGCTTATCAGGGGGGCTCTACCACAATGAGCAGTTCTTC
CASSLSGGLYHNEQFF
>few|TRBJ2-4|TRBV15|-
TGTGCCACCAGCAGAGGATCCGACACCGCGACCATTCAGTACTTC
CATSRGSDTATIQYF
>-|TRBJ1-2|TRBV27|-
TGTGCCAGCAGTTTATCGGTGGGACCTAACTATGGCTACACCTTC
CASSLSVGPNYGYTF
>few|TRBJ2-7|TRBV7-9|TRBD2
TGTGCCAGCAGCTTAACTAGCGGGGACGAGCAGTACTTC
CASSLTSGDEQYF
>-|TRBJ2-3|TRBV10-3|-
TGTGCCATCAGTGTCGGGGGCGGCTCAGATACGCAGTATTTT
CAISVGGGSDTQYF
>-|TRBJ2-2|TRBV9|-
TGTGCCAGCAGCGAACAGGGTCTGGAGCTGTTTTTT
CASSEQGLELFF
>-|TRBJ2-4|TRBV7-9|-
TGTGCCAGCAGCTTAGCAGCCAGGGCGGGAAACATTCAGTACTTC
CASSLAARAGNIQYF